This T cell receptor (beta chain) appears in the sequencing data of a study of breast tumors, draining lymph nodes, adjacent tissues. TCRdb analysed the multiplex PCR reads with MiXCR anew, one entry per CDR3 protein. The data show about 140,000 distinct CDR3 sequences, approximately 20% seen once. Germline CDR1 is LNHDA and CDR2 is SQIVND (reference sequence). This CDR3 has 16 residues. This clonotype was observed once. A junction boundary mismatches the germline segment, possibly from a read error. The lymph nodes were axillary draining lymph nodes from breast cancer patients. The receptor was derived from a female donor with breast cancer. Some clones in this sample may be carry-over from other donors' samples. The gene calls are TRBV19 and TRBJ2-1, with 8 bases that match TRBD2. The sequencing input was axillary lymph node tissue. CDR3 sequence: CARSIKPGGPWLRQFF. The CDR3 nucleotides are TGTGCCAGGAGTATTAAGCCGGGAGGGCCTTGGTTGAGGCAGTTCTTC.